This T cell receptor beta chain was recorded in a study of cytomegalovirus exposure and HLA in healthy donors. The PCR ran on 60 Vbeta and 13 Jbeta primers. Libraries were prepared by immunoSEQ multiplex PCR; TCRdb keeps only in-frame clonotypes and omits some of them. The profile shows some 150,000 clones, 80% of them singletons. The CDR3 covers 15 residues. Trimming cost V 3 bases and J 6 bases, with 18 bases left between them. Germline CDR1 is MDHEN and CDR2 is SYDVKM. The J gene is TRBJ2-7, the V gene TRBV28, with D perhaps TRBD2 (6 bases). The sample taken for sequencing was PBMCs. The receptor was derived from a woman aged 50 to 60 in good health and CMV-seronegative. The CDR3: CASSFSRPTRSEQYF. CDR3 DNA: TGTGCCAGCAGTTTCTCCCGCCCGACTAGATCCGAGCAGTACTTC.